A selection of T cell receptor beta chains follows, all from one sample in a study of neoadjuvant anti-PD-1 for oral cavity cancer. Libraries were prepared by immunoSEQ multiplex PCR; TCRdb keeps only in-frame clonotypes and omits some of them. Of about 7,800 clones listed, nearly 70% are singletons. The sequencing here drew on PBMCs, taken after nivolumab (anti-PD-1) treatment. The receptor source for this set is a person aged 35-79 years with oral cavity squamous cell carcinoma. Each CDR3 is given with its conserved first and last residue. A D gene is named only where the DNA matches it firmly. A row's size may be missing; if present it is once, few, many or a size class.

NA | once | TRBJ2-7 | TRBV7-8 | TGTGCCAGCAGCTTACAGCACCACGAGCAGTACTTC | CASSLQHHEQYF
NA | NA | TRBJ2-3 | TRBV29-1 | TGCAGCGCCGCCTCAGGTCCCACAGATACGCAGTATTTT | CSAASGPTDTQYF
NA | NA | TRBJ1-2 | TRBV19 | TGTGCCAGTAGTATGCCGACAAGGGGAAACTATGGCTACACCTTC | CASSMPTRGNYGYTF
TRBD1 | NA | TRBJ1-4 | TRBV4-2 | TGTGCCAGCAGCGCGACAGACAGGGGGCACGGGAAACTGTTTTTT | CASSATDRGHGKLFF
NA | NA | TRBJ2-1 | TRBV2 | TGTGCCAGCAGGTTGGGGGTCTCCTACAATGAGCAGTTCTTC | CASRLGVSYNEQFF
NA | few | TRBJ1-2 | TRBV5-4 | TGTGCCAGCAGCTTGGTGGGAAGGGGGGACTATGGCTACACCTTC | CASSLVGRGDYGYTF
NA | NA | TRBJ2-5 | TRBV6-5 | TGTGCCAGCCACAGGGGGGGCCAAGAGACCCAGTACTTC | CASHRGGQETQYF
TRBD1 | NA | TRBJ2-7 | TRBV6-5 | TGTGCCAGCAGTTATGCCGGGACAGGCGAGCAGTACTTC | CASSYAGTGEQYF
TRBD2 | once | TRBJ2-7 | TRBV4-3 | TGCGCCAGCAGCCAACTAGCGGGGGTTCCTTCCTACGAGCAGTACTTC | CASSQLAGVPSYEQYF
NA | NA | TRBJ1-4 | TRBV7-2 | TGTGCCAGCAGCTTAGGGTCAACTAATGAAAAACTGTTTTTT | CASSLGSTNEKLFF
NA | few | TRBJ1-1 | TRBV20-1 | TGCAGTGCTAGACAGCTCACTGAAGCTTTCTTT | CSARQLTEAFF
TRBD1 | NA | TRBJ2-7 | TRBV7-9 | TGTGCCAGCAGCGGTGGGACAGGGGGGAGCTCCTACGAGCAGTACTTC | CASSGGTGGSSYEQYF
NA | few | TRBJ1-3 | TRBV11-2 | TGTGCCAGCAGTTCCCAGTCTGGAAACACCATATATTTT | CASSSQSGNTIYF
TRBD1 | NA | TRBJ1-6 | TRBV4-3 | TGCGCCAGCAGCCAAGTCCCCCGGACAGGGTCACCCCTCCACTTT | CASSQVPRTGSPLHF
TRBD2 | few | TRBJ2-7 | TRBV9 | TGTGCCAGCAGCCCTCGGGCTAGCGGAATCCACTACGAGCAGTACTTC | CASSPRASGIHYEQYF